A single sample gave rise to the 21 T cell receptor beta chains below, sequenced in a study of CD8 T cells in ankylosing spondylitis. Notes on the study in general: A motif of 7 or 8 highly homologous TCR beta variants was seen as apparently characteristic of ankylosing spondylitis blood.

The antigens of these receptors remain unknown. MiXCR, applied by TCRdb to the 5' RACE reads, yields one record per CDR3 protein. The repertoire includes 250,000 to 350,000 distinct CDR3 sequences, 7% to 9% of them detected once, and roughly 14% sits in the top ten. Sequences were obtained from blood, either unsorted or a sorted T cell fraction (not recorded which). The receptors stem from a male donor with ankylosing spondylitis.

This clonotype was detected ten times or more. The genes are TRBV6-2 or TRBV6-3 and TRBJ1-5, with D maybe TRBD1 (5 bases). Germline V gene data show CDR1 as MNHEY and CDR2 as SVGEGT. The CDR3 totals 15 residues. The germline V and J ends were trimmed by 6 bases and 0 bases, with 12 bases remaining between them. The CDR3 spells CASSRQPYSNQPQHF. The CDR3, as DNA: TGTGCCAGCAGCCGACAGCCTTATAGCAATCAGCCCCAGCATTTT.

V gene TRBV7-3 combines with J gene TRBJ2-7; D is perhaps TRBD1 (5 bases). This CDR3 has 15 amino acids. Trimming pared 5 bases from V and 2 bases from J, leaving 16 bases between. Germline lookup yields CDR1 SGHTA and CDR2 FQGTGA. The CDR3: CASSTQGPVTYEQYF. The CDR3 DNA sequence: TGTGCCAGCAGCACCCAGGGCCCGGTAACCTACGAGCAGTACTTC.

This clonotype was seen many times. The CDR3 nucleotides are TGTGCCTGGAGTTCTTATAGCGGGAGAAGGCATGAGCAGTTCTTC. Protein product: CAWSSYSGRRHEQFF. This chain joins TRBV30 and TRBJ2-1, with TRBD2 identical over 9 bases. V lost 2 bases, J lost 8 bases, and 10 bases stayed unmatched. The V gene's germline CDR1 is GTSNPN and CDR2 SVGIG (reference sequence). There are 15 residues in the CDR3.

CDR3 sequence reads: CASRTSRTAGELFF. CDR3 bases: TGTGCCAGCAGGACTTCCAGGACAGCCGGGGAGCTGTTTTTT. The chain recombines TRBV12-3 or TRBV12-4 with TRBJ2-2, with D perhaps TRBD1 (6 bases). The CDR3 loop spans 14 amino acids. Trimming removed 6 bases from V and 6 bases from J, with 14 bases in between.

The table lists this clonotype with many counts. The gene calls are TRBV7-2 and TRBJ2-5, with D tentatively TRBD2 (6 bases). The V and J ends lost 3 bases and 3 bases respectively, with 11 bases between them. Per the germline V gene, CDR1 is SGHTA and CDR2 is FQGNSA. The CDR3 has 14 residues. The CDR3 DNA reads as TGTGCCAGCAGCTTTCCTAGCGAAGAAGAGACCCAGTACTTC. Protein product: CASSFPSEEETQYF. The full variable domain, completed using reference TRBV7-2 and TRBJ2-5, is GAGVSQSPSNKVTEKGKDVELRCDPISGHTALYWYRQSLGQGLEFLIYFQGNSAPDKSGLPSDRFSAERTGGSVSTLTIQRTQQEDSAVYLCASSFPSEEETQYFGPGTRLLVL.

In this sample, this clonotype turned up a few times. This sequence joins TRBV6-2 or TRBV6-3 and TRBJ2-7, with 10 positions matching TRBD2. Germline loops: CDR1 MNHEY, CDR2 SVGEGT. Trimming removed 5 bases from V and 4 bases from J; junction bases left unmatched: 5. This CDR3 comprises 14 residues. This CDR3 reads CASSPLAGRYEQYF. The CDR3 nucleotides read TGTGCCAGCAGTCCACTAGCGGGACGTTACGAGCAGTACTTC.

At least ten counts were recorded for this clonotype. The gene calls are TRBV13 and TRBJ2-3, with D possibly TRBD2 on 5 matching bases. This CDR3 contains 14 residues. The germline CDR1 and CDR2 sequences are PRHDT and FYEKMQ (reference sequence). V dropped 5 bases and J dropped 1 base, with 10 bases sitting between them. The DNA of the CDR3 is TGTGCCAGCAGCCCACGGACTGGCACAGATACGCAGTATTTT. Translated: CASSPRTGTDTQYF.

The V call is TRBV5-1, the J call TRBJ1-3, with 9 positions matching TRBD1. This CDR3 is 18 amino acids long. The germline V gene encodes CDR1 SGHRS and CDR2 YFSETQ. Unmatched junction bases numbered 8, after V lost 0 bases and J lost 1 base. The CDR3 region has the DNA TGCGCCAGCAGCTTGGGTTTCCGGACAGGGGAATCTGGAAACACCATATATTTT. Translating gives CASSLGFRTGESGNTIYF.

This clonotype occurred a few times. The chain has TRBV6-5 and TRBJ1-1; D is uncertain. The CDR3 spans 13 residues. Deletions cut 0 bases from V and 3 bases from J, with 5 bases between. Germline values: CDR1 MNHEY, CDR2 SVGAGI. In nucleotides, the CDR3 is TGTGCCAGCAGTTACTCCGGCTACACTGAAGCTTTCTTT. Translating gives CASSYSGYTEAFF.

This clonotype was observed a handful of times. V usage is TRBV30 and J usage is TRBJ1-2; perhaps TRBD1 as D (5 bases). Between the trimmed V and J ends, which lost 0 bases and 4 bases, there was a span of 18 bases. Germline values: CDR1 GTSNPN, CDR2 SVGIG (reference sequence). This CDR3 has 16 residues. The CDR3 DNA sequence: TGTGCCTGGAGTGTACTGAAGGGGCGCTCATCCTATGGCTACACCTTC. Encoded protein: CAWSVLKGRSSYGYTF.

The chain employs TRBV7-9 and TRBJ2-3; D gene uncertain. This CDR3 is built from 15 residues. Germline lookup yields CDR1 SEHNR and CDR2 FQNEAQ (reference sequence). V was clipped by 2 bases and J by 0 bases, with 9 bases between them. The CDR3 protein is CASSLYGTSTDTQYF. DNA of the CDR3: TGTGCCAGCAGCTTATACGGTACTAGCACAGATACGCAGTATTTT. Together with reference TRBV7-9 and TRBJ2-3, the CDR3 gives the full variable domain: DTGVSQNPRHKITKRGQNVTFRCDPISEHNRLYWYRQTLGQGPEFLTYFQNEAQLEKSRLLSDRFSAERPKGSFSTLEIQRTEQGDSAMYLCASSLYGTSTDTQYFGPGTRLTVL.

This clonotype was seen only a few times. The genes are TRBV9 and TRBJ2-5; weak D call: TRBD1 (5 bases). The CDR3 is made up of 15 amino acids. Germline V gives CDR1 SGDLS, CDR2 YYNGEE. V was cut by 0 bases and J by 4 bases, with 13 bases left in between. The CDR3 sequence: CASSVGVGARETQYF. DNA for the CDR3: TGTGCCAGCAGCGTAGGCGTAGGGGCTCGAGAGACCCAGTACTTC.

This clonotype was counted only a few times. The V call is TRBV12-3 or TRBV12-4, the J call TRBJ1-1; D gene ambiguous. This CDR3 has 15 amino acids. Trimming shortened V by 1 base and J by 1 base, and 10 bases separated the two germline ends. In DNA form, the CDR3 reads TGTGCCAGCAGTTTAGGGAGTGTGAGGAACACTGAAGCTTTCTTT. It codes for CASSLGSVRNTEAFF.

This clonotype has just a few counts. This chain uses TRBV7-9 with TRBJ2-5; D is unresolved. Germline lookup yields CDR1 SEHNR and CDR2 FQNEAQ (reference sequence). The CDR3 totals 14 residues. V was cut by 5 bases and J by 2 bases, with 12 bases left in between. The DNA for the CDR3 is TGTGCCAGCAGCCGATCAGGAGCACAAGAGACCCAGTACTTC. It codes for CASSRSGAQETQYF.

This chain connects TRBV7-8 to TRBJ2-1; D perhaps matches TRBD2 (6 bases). The germline V gene encodes CDR1 SGHVS and CDR2 FQNEAQ. Deletions cut 5 bases from V and 3 bases from J, with 20 bases between. The CDR3 has 17 residues. The CDR3 DNA is TGTGCCAGCAGCCCTAGGGGTAGCGAGCGGGTCTACAATGAGCAGTTCTTC. Protein: CASSPRGSERVYNEQFF.

The V call is TRBV6-5, the J call TRBJ1-6; D might be TRBD1 (5 bases). Germline V gene lookup returns CDR1 MNHEY and CDR2 SVGAGI. V lost 0 bases to trimming and J lost 9 bases, with 12 bases between them. The CDR3 covers 15 residues. The CDR3 DNA sequence: TGTGCCAGCAGTTACTCCAGGGAATTGGGTTCACCCCTCCACTTT. Its translation is CASSYSRELGSPLHF.

The chain joins TRBV7-9 to TRBJ2-7, with D tentatively TRBD2 (5 bases). This CDR3 region has 13 residues. V lost 8 bases and J 5 bases, leaving 16 bases between the germline ends. Germline V lookup: CDR1 SEHNR, CDR2 FQNEAQ (reference sequence). The CDR3 nucleotides read TGTGCCAGCGGCCTAGAGGGTGCAGACGAGCAGTACTTC. Protein product: CASGLEGADEQYF.

The chain recombines TRBV14 with TRBJ2-7, with D unresolved. The V and J ends lost 0 bases and 6 bases respectively, with 6 bases between them. This CDR3 region has 12 residues. Germline V CDR1 and CDR2: SGHDN, FVKESK. The CDR3 sequence is CASSQDRIEQYF. In nucleotides, the CDR3 is TGTGCCAGCAGCCAAGACAGAATCGAGCAGTACTTC.

This chain joins TRBV20-1 and TRBJ2-6; D call uncertain. V lost 0 bases and J 0 bases, leaving 9 bases between the germline ends. The CDR3 totals 16 residues. CDR1 and CDR2 from the germline V gene are DFQATT and SNEGSKA (reference sequence). CDR3 in DNA: TGCAGTGCTAGAGATCCAGGCGGCTCTGGGGCCAACGTCCTGACTTTC. Translation: CSARDPGGSGANVLTF.

This clonotype came up many times. The chain links TRBV7-9 to TRBJ1-2; D is undetermined. CDR1 and CDR2 from the germline V gene are SEHNR and FQNEAQ (reference sequence). This CDR3 is built from 15 residues. The ends were cut back, 2 bases at V and 5 bases at J, with 15 bases in the middle. The CDR3 spells CASSLTDASRYGYTF. The CDR3 nucleotides are TGTGCCAGCAGCTTAACCGACGCGTCTCGGTATGGCTACACCTTC.

V usage is TRBV7-8 and J usage is TRBJ2-5, with 8 positions matching TRBD1. In germline, CDR1 is SGHVS, CDR2 FQNEAQ. After removal of 5 bases from V and 2 bases from J, the junction contained 7 bases not matched to a gene. This CDR3 has 15 residues. CDR3 DNA sequence: TGTGCCAGCAGCCGACAGGGGCTGGGGCAAGAGACCCAGTACTTC. Its translation is CASSRQGLGQETQYF.